One and the same sample provided the 14 T cell receptor beta chains below, sequenced in a study of T cell responses to AZD1222 COVID-19 vaccine. Some clones are missing from TCRdb's copy, which holds only in-frame ones; the method was immunoSEQ multiplex PCR. The table includes about 140,000 clones, roughly nine tenths detected once. The specimen was peripheral blood, collected on day 0 of AZD1222 vaccination. These receptor sequences come from an adult in good health.

The rearrangement uses TRBV10-1 and TRBJ2-2; 9 positions match TRBD2. The junction had 4 bases not matched to a gene; V was cut back by 4 bases and J by 4 bases. The germline V gene has CDR1 WNHNN and CDR2 SYGVQD (reference sequence). CDR3 length equals 15 residues. CDR3 protein: CASSVQREVTGELFF. In DNA form, the CDR3 reads TGCGCCAGCAGTGTTCAGCGGGAGGTCACCGGGGAGCTGTTTTTT.

The gene calls are TRBV11-3 and TRBJ2-7; D uncertain. Deletions cut 6 bases from V and 4 bases from J, with 16 bases between. Germline loops: CDR1 SGHNT, CDR2 YENEEA. The CDR3 contains 14 residues. CDR3 amino acids: CASRKSATVYEQYF. The CDR3, as DNA: TGTGCCAGCAGAAAGAGCGCGACGGTTTACGAGCAGTACTTC.

This clone came up once. The CDR3 reads CASSMVWGQETQYF. Written as DNA, the CDR3 is TGTGCCAGCAGCATGGTCTGGGGCCAAGAGACCCAGTACTTC. The chain has TRBV11-3 and TRBJ2-5; no reliable D call. The CDR3 is made up of 14 amino acids. Trimming left V 5 bases short and J 1 base short, with 11 bases between. Germline V gene sequence: CDR1 SGHNT, CDR2 YENEEA.

The rearrangement links TRBV2 to TRBJ2-3; 8 nucleotides line up with TRBD2. The germline CDR1 and CDR2 sequences are SNHLY and FYNNEI. The CDR3 extends over 15 amino acids. Losses at the gene ends were 7 bases for V and 3 bases for J; bases not matched to a gene: 9. The CDR3 here is CASTERGRGTDTQYF. The CDR3 nucleotides read TGTGCCAGCACAGAGCGGGGGAGGGGTACAGATACGCAGTATTTT.

This chain links TRBV11-1 with TRBJ2-2, with a weak D call TRBD2 (6 bases). V was cut by 5 bases and J by 2 bases, with 12 bases left in between. The CDR3 is 15 residues long. Germline V gene data show CDR1 as SGHAT and CDR2 as FQDESV (reference sequence). CDR3 DNA sequence: TGTGCCAGCAGCCAGCGGGCAGCCAACACCGGGGAGCTGTTTTTT. Its translation: CASSQRAANTGELFF.

This chain links TRBV6-5 with TRBJ1-1; 9 nucleotides align to TRBD1. The CDR3 totals 14 residues. Germline trimming cut 4 bases from V and 4 bases from J; bases unmatched to any gene: 4. Germline V gene lookup returns CDR1 MNHEY and CDR2 SVGAGI. In DNA, the CDR3 is TGTGCCAGCAGTTTAACAGGGGGCATCACTGAAGCTTTCTTT. This encodes CASSLTGGITEAFF.

The rearrangement uses TRBV29-1 and TRBJ2-7; 8 nucleotides match TRBD1. CDR3 length: 15 amino acids. Trimming removed 6 bases from V and 1 base from J; junction bases left unmatched: 11. The germline gives CDR1 SQVTM, CDR2 ANQGSEA. CDR3 region: CSVTNRDRPSYEQYF. The CDR3 DNA reads as TGCAGCGTCACAAACCGGGACAGGCCTTCCTACGAGCAGTACTTC.

The rearrangement uses TRBV7-2 and TRBJ1-4; no clear D gene. CDR1 is SGHTA, CDR2 FQGNSA, per germline. V was cut by 1 base and J by 8 bases, with 8 bases left in between. This CDR3 is 13 amino acids long. CDR3 residues: CASSLDWREKLFF. The DNA for the CDR3 is TGTGCCAGCAGCTTAGATTGGAGAGAAAAACTGTTTTTT.

This clone occurred once. The CDR3 nucleotides are TGTGCCAGCAGTTCCCCCGAAACCGAACTAGCGGGAGGGCCTTTAGCCGGGGAGCTGTTTTTT. Residues: CASSSPETELAGGPLAGELFF. The gene calls are TRBV27 and TRBJ2-2; 13 nucleotides align to TRBD2. J lost 6 bases, V lost 4 bases, and 20 bases had no gene match. CDR1 is MNHEY, CDR2 SMNVEV, per germline (reference sequence). This CDR3 comprises 21 residues.

V is TRBV30 and J is TRBJ1-6, with D possibly TRBD1 on 6 matching bases. The germline V gene has CDR1 GTSNPN and CDR2 SVGIG (reference sequence). The CDR3 runs to 15 residues. Trimming left V 4 bases short and J 8 bases short, with 18 bases between. The chain's CDR3 is CAWKVEVGAYSPLHF. CDR3 bases: TGTGCCTGGAAAGTCGAAGTGGGGGCTTATTCACCCCTCCACTTT.

The gene calls are TRBV18 and TRBJ1-5, with D perhaps matching TRBD1 (6 bases). This CDR3 is 18 amino acids long. Trimming left V 6 bases short and J 2 bases short, with 23 bases between. Germline CDR1 and CDR2: KGHSH and LQKENI. CDR3 sequence (DNA): TGTGCCAGCTCTCCATTCCTGCAGGGGAGTAAGGGCAATCAGCCCCAGCATTTT. It translates to CASSPFLQGSKGNQPQHF.

The V and J genes are TRBV5-4 and TRBJ2-5, with 7 bases lining up with TRBD1. The junction had 12 bases not matched to a gene; V was cut back by 3 bases and J by 1 base. Germline loops: CDR1 SGHNT, CDR2 YYREEE (reference sequence). This CDR3 region has 17 residues. CDR3 DNA sequence: TGTGCCAGCAGCTCACGAAGGACAGGATTGTCCCAAGAGACCCAGTACTTC. Translated, it gives CASSSRRTGLSQETQYF.

V usage is TRBV4-2 and J usage is TRBJ2-5, with D possibly matching TRBD2 (6 bases). The CDR3 is 16 amino acids. Trimming removed 1 base from V and 5 bases from J, with 17 bases in between. The germline V gene has CDR1 LGHNA and CDR2 YNFKEQ. CDR3 loop: CASSQATGGQEETQYF. Here the CDR3 DNA reads TGTGCCAGCAGCCAAGCTACCGGGGGTCAAGAGGAGACCCAGTACTTC.

The chain is built from TRBV5-1 and TRBJ1-2; TRBD1 might be the D (5 bases). CDR3 length: 15 residues. Germline-derived CDR1 and CDR2 are SGHRS and YFSETQ. V was cut by 4 bases and J by 6 bases, with 19 bases left in between. The CDR3 loop is CASSPNYPTVHGYTF. The CDR3 nucleotides are TGCGCCAGCAGCCCGAATTACCCGACAGTTCATGGCTACACCTTC.